This T cell receptor beta chain was observed in a study of blood T cell repertoires in COVID-19. TCRdb's copy holds only in-frame clones and misses some; the assay was immunoSEQ multiplex PCR. This table holds a few hundred thousand clones, around 85% found once. Germline loops: CDR1 SGHAT, CDR2 FQNNGV. The V segment lost 2 bases and the J segment 2 bases; nucleotides outside the gene matches: 5. This CDR3 region has 15 residues. The receptor comes from a human donor with COVID-19, enrolled during active disease. The donor label of this sample is uncertain. The V call is TRBV11-2, the J call TRBJ1-2; 7 nucleotides agree with TRBD1. Material: peripheral blood. In nucleotides, the CDR3 is TGTGCCAGCAGCTTATGGGACAGCCGGAACTATGGCTACACCTTC. Translated: CASSLWDSRNYGYTF.